Listed here are 10 T cell receptor beta chains from one sample, sequenced in a study of T cells after yellow fever vaccination. In TCRdb, the 5' RACE reads were re-called with MiXCR into one record per CDR3 protein. The sample contains some 300,000 distinct CDR3 sequences, roughly 8.3% of which appear only once. Sequenced material: PBMCs, taken roughly 45 days after the first yellow fever vaccination. These receptor sequences come from a man aged 18 to 29 who received the YFV17D yellow fever vaccine.

This chain links TRBV20-1 with TRBJ2-7; TRBD2 matches at 10 bases. The CDR3 length is 14 residues. Trimming removed 6 bases from V and 7 bases from J; junction bases left unmatched: 12. Germline assignment: CDR1 DFQATT and CDR2 SNEGSKA (reference sequence). The CDR3 nucleotides are TGCAGTGCAACCCCTAGCGGGAGTCCTAGGGAGCAGTACTTC. Protein: CSATPSGSPREQYF.

The chain is built from TRBV7-8 and TRBJ2-3; 12 positions agree with TRBD2. CDR3 size: 16 residues. The ends lost 2 bases at V and 3 bases at J; junction bases unmatched: 3. CDR1 and CDR2 from the germline V gene are SGHVS and FQNEAQ. CDR3 residues: CASSLWTSGVTDTQYF. The CDR3, as DNA: TGTGCCAGCAGCTTATGGACTAGCGGGGTAACAGATACGCAGTATTTT.

A note on this clonotype: One end of the junction is discordant with germline, which a read error may explain. The J gene is TRBJ1-2, the V gene TRBV7-3; D may be TRBD1 (5 bases). CDR1 SGHTA and CDR2 FQGTGA come from the germline V gene. The CDR3 loop spans 17 amino acids. In DNA form, the CDR3 reads TGTGCCAGCAGCCTAACCCATAACTCGGACAAATTCTATGGCTACACCTTC. Translation gives CASSLTHNSDKFYGYTF.

There are many counts of this clonotype. This sequence joins TRBV3-1 and TRBJ1-3; D unclear. This CDR3 is 14 amino acids long. V was trimmed by 4 bases and J by 0 bases, leaving 7 bases between them. Germline values: CDR1 LGHDT, CDR2 YNNKEL (reference sequence). The CDR3 DNA follows: TGTGCCAGCAGCCCGGGGAGCTCTGGAAACACCATATATTTT. As protein: CASSPGSSGNTIYF.

The J gene is TRBJ1-1, the V gene TRBV20-1; no clear D gene. V was clipped by 0 bases and J by 1 base, with 18 bases between them. The CDR3 covers 17 residues. CDR1 DFQATT and CDR2 SNEGSKA come from the germline V gene (reference sequence). CDR3 coding DNA: TGCAGTGCTAGAGATGGGATTGTCAGCTCTGGGAACACTGAAGCTTTCTTT. Protein sequence: CSARDGIVSSGNTEAFF.

This chain uses TRBV4-3 with TRBJ2-3, with 14 bases matching TRBD2. CDR1 is LGHNA and CDR2 is YSLEER in the germline V gene. The CDR3 covers 17 residues. J gave up 5 bases and V 4 bases, and 8 bases lay outside the gene matches. DNA for the CDR3: TGCGCCAGCAGCCTTTTGACTAGCGGGGGGGTAGTAGATACGCAGTATTTT. Its protein product is CASSLLTSGGVVDTQYF.

This clonotype was found many times. The chain uses TRBV7-9 and TRBJ2-7; D is undetermined. Germline CDR1 is SEHNR and CDR2 is FQNEAQ (reference sequence). V was clipped by 1 base and J by 2 bases, with 9 bases between them. This CDR3 has 14 amino acids. DNA of the CDR3: TGTGCCAGCAGCTTAGGCCCTCAGACCTACGAGCAGTACGTC. This sequence encodes CASSLGPQTYEQYV.

This chain links TRBV5-1 with TRBJ2-3; 11 bases fit TRBD1. This CDR3 contains 15 residues. Germline V gives CDR1 SGHRS, CDR2 YFSETQ. V shed 0 bases, J shed 6 bases, and the junction held 3 bases outside the gene matches. Here the CDR3 DNA reads TGCGCCAGCAGCTTGGCGGACAGGGGGCGGGATACGCAGTATTTT. Translated: CASSLADRGRDTQYF.

This clonotype was picked up many times. This sequence joins TRBV6-4 and TRBJ2-3; TRBD2 agrees at 8 bases. CDR1 MRHNA and CDR2 SNTAGT come from the germline V gene. The CDR3 is 16 amino acids. J lost 0 bases, V lost 0 bases, and 2 bases had no gene match. CDR3 DNA: TGTGCCAGCAGTGACTCGGCTAGCGGGAGCACAGATACGCAGTATTTT. Protein sequence: CASSDSASGSTDTQYF.

This clonotype was found a few times. The gene calls are TRBV25-1 and TRBJ2-5; either TRBD1 or TRBD2 may supply D (5 bases each). The CDR3 runs 17 residues. Germline CDR1 and CDR2: MGHDK and SYGVNS. With 6 bases removed from V and 5 bases from J, the gap between germline ends came to 25 bases. CDR3 coding DNA: TGTGCCAGCAGCGCGTCCGGACAACGGCGGGTTGTGGAGACCCAGTACTTC. Protein: CASSASGQRRVVETQYF.